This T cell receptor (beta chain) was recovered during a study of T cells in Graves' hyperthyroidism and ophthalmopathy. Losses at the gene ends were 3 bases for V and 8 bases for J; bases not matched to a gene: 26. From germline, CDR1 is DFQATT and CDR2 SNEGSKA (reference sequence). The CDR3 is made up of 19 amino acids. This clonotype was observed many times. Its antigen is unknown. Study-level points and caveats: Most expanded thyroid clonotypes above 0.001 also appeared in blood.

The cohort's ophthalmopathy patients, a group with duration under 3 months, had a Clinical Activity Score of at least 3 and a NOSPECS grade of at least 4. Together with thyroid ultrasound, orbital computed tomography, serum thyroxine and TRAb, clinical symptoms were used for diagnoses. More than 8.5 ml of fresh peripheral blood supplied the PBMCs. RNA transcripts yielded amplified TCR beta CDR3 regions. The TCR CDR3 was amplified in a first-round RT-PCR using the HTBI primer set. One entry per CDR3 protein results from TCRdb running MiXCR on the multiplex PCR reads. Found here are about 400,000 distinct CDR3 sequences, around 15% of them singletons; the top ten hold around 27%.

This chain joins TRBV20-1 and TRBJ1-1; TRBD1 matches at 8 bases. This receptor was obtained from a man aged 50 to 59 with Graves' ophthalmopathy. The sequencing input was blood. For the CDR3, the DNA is TGCAGTGCTAGTTGGTCAGGGGGCAAAGTCGGGTTTAGCGGCTGGGAAGCTTTCTTT. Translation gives CSASWSGGKVGFSGWEAFF.